These 10 T cell receptor beta chains were all obtained from the same sample, sequenced in a study of T cell repertoires in cytomegalovirus infection. TCRdb reanalysed the reads using MiXCR and keeps one entry per CDR3 protein. Of 300,000 to 400,000 distinct CDR3 sequences in the sample, around 18% were seen once. Sequencing used PBMCs. The source is a human donor in good health (CMV status not recorded). Some clones in this sample may be carry-over from other donors' samples.

This clonotype has at least ten counts. The CDR3 region has the DNA TGTGCCAGCAGCCCGAGGGACGAGGGGATTTACGAGCAGTACTTC. The encoded protein is CASSPRDEGIYEQYF. The V gene is TRBV7-2, the J gene TRBJ2-7; D could derive from TRBD1 or TRBD2 (5 bases each). The germline gives CDR1 SGHTA, CDR2 FQGNSA. The CDR3 runs to 15 residues. V was pared by 5 bases and J by 4 bases, with 18 bases between.

This clonotype was seen repeatedly, ten times or more. The rearrangement joins TRBV11-2 to TRBJ2-1, with D perhaps given as TRBD1 or TRBD2 (5 bases each). Between the trimmed V and J ends, which lost 3 bases and 4 bases, there was a span of 16 bases. The CDR3 consists of 16 residues. CDR1 and CDR2 (germline): SGHAT, FQNNGV. For the CDR3, the DNA is TGTGCCAGCAGCTTTCACTCGAGGGGCGCATACAATGAGCAGTTCTTC. Protein: CASSFHSRGAYNEQFF.

This clonotype showed up just a few times. The chain joins TRBV4-3 to TRBJ2-7; D call uncertain. The CDR3 is 15 residues long. V was pared by 0 bases and J by 1 base, with 10 bases between. The germline V gene has CDR1 LGHNA and CDR2 YSLEER. The CDR3 DNA is TGCGCCAGCAGCCAAGATTTCGGCGGTTCCTACGAGCAGTACTTC. Amino acids: CASSQDFGGSYEQYF.

This clonotype was seen a handful of times. The V and J genes are TRBV29-1 and TRBJ2-5, with unresolved D. Germline V gene lookup returns CDR1 SQVTM and CDR2 ANQGSEA. Trimming took off 3 bases at V and 5 bases at J, with 7 bases between the two ends. The length of the CDR3 is 11 residues. DNA of the CDR3: TGCAGCGTTGAGCAGGCTGAGACCCAGTACTTC. Residues: CSVEQAETQYF.

The gene calls are TRBV12-3 or TRBV12-4 and TRBJ2-1, with 10 bases aligning to TRBD2. The V segment lost 10 bases and the J segment 9 bases; nucleotides outside the gene matches: 21. This CDR3 has 17 amino acids. The CDR3: CAIQGGTGTSALGEQFF. The CDR3 coding sequence is TGTGCCATTCAGGGAGGAACCGGGACTAGCGCGTTGGGTGAGCAGTTCTTC.

This clonotype has at least ten counts. The CDR3 DNA follows: TGCAGTGCTACCTCCCTGGGACAGGCTTTCAACTATGGCTACACCTTC. Encoded protein: CSATSLGQAFNYGYTF. The chain recombines TRBV20-1 with TRBJ1-2; 8 positions match TRBD1. The junction had 12 bases not matched to a gene; V was cut back by 4 bases and J by 2 bases. The germline gives CDR1 DFQATT, CDR2 SNEGSKA (reference sequence). This CDR3 contains 16 residues.

V and J are TRBV11-2 and TRBJ2-1; 7 bases map to TRBD2. Germline V gene sequence: CDR1 SGHAT, CDR2 FQNNGV. The CDR3 has 15 residues. V shed 3 bases, J shed 10 bases, and the junction held 12 bases outside the gene matches. The CDR3 region has the DNA TGTGCCAGCAGCTTCGTCGCGGGGAGGGAGGACGAGCAGTTCTTC. Protein sequence: CASSFVAGREDEQFF.

V and J are TRBV5-1 and TRBJ2-7, with D perhaps being TRBD1 or TRBD2 (6 bases each). Per germline, CDR1 SGHRS and CDR2 YFSETQ. The CDR3 is 13 residues long. Trimming cost V 1 base and J 7 bases, with 12 bases left between them. The CDR3 region has the DNA TGCGCCAGCAGCTTGTCTCGGGGGCGAGAGCAGTACTTC. The encoded protein is CASSLSRGREQYF.

There are many counts of this clonotype. This rearrangement joins TRBV23-1 to TRBJ2-6; no clear D gene. TRBV23-1 is an ORF; its function is uncertain. CDR3 length equals 18 residues. V was shortened by 0 bases and J by 2 bases, with 14 bases between the two germline ends. CDR3 in amino acids: CASSQSSLFGPGANVLTF. The CDR3 DNA is TGCGCCAGCAGTCAATCGAGTCTGTTTGGCCCTGGGGCCAACGTCCTGACTTTC.

This clonotype was recorded at least ten times. The rearrangement joins TRBV6-5 to TRBJ2-6; tentatively, D is TRBD1 or TRBD2 (5 bases each). Trimming took 2 bases from V and 0 from J, leaving 8 bases between them. The CDR3 spans 16 residues. Germline V CDR1 and CDR2: MNHEY, SVGAGI. The CDR3 is CASSYEGSSGANVLTF. The CDR3 DNA is TGTGCCAGCAGTTACGAGGGGAGCTCTGGGGCCAACGTCCTGACTTTC.